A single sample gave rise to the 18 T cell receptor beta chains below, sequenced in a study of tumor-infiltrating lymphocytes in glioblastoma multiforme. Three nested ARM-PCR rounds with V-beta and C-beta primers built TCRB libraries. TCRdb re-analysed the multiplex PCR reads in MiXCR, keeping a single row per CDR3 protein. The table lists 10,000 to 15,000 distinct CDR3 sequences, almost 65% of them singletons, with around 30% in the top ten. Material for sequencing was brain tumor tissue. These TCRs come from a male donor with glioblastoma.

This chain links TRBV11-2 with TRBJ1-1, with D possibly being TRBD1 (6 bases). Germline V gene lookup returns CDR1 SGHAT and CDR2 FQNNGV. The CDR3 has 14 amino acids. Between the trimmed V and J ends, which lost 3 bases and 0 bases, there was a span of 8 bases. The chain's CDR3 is CASSLTGMNTEAFF. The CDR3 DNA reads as TGTGCCAGCAGCTTGACAGGCATGAACACTGAAGCTTTCTTT. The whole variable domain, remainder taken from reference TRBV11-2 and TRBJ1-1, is EAGVAQSPRYKIIEKRQSVAFWCNPISGHATLYWYQQILGQGPKLLIQFQNNGVVDDSQLPKDRFSAERLKGVDSTLKIQPAKLEDSAVYLCASSLTGMNTEAFFGQGTRLTVV.

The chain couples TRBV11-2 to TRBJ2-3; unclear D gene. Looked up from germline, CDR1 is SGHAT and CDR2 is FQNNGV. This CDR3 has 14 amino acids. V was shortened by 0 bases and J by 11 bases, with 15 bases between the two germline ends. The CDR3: CASSLDGSLDLQYF. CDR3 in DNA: TGTGCCAGCAGCTTAGACGGATCCCTAGATTTGCAGTATTTT.

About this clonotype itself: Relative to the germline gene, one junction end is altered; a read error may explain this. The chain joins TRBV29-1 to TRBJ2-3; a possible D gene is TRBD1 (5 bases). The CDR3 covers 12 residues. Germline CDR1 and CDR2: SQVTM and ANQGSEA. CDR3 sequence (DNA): TGCAGCGTTGAAGGAGAGACAGATACACAGTATTTT. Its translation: CSVEGETDTQYF.

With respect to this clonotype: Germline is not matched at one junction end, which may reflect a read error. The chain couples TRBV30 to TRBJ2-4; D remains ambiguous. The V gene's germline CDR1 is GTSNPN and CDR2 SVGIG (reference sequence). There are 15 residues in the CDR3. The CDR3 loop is CAWSVSDIARNIQYF. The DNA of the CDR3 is TGTGCCTGGAGTGTATCAGATATCGCCAGAAACATTCAGTACTTC.

The CDR3 protein is CSVREHTRSKETQYF. DNA for the CDR3: TGCAGCGTTAGAGAACATACGAGATCTAAAGAGACCCAGTACTTC. The chain couples TRBV29-1 to TRBJ2-5; D gene uncertain. CDR1 and CDR2 (germline): SQVTM, ANQGSEA. There are 15 residues in the CDR3. V lost 5 bases to trimming and J lost 3 bases, with 19 bases between them.

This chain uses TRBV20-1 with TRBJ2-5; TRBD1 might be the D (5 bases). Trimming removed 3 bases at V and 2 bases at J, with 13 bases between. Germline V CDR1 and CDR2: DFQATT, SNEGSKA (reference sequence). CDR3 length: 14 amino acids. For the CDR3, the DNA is TGCAGTGCTAGGGACCGACAGCCACAAGAGACCCAGTACTTC. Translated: CSARDRQPQETQYF.

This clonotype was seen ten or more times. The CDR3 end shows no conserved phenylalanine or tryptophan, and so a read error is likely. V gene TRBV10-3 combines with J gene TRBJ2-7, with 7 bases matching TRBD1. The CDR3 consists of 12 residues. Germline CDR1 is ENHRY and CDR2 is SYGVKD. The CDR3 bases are TGTGCCGTCAGTGAGTCGGGACAGGAGCAGTACTCC. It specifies CAVSESGQEQYS.

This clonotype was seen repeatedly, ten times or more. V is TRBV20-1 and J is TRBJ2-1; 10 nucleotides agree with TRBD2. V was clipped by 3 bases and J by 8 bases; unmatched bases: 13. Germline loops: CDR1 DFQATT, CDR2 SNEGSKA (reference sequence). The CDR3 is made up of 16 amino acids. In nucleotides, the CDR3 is TGCAGTGCTAGGAACTGGCTAGCGGGAGATTTGGATGAGCAGTTCTTC. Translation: CSARNWLAGDLDEQFF.

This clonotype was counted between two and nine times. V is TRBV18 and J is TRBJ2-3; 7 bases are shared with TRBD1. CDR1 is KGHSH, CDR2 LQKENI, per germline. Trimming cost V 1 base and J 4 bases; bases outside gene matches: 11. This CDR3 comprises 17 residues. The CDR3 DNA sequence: TGTGCCAGCTCACCACGAGGGTCAGGGGGACGGTCAGATACGCAGTATTTT. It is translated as CASSPRGSGGRSDTQYF.

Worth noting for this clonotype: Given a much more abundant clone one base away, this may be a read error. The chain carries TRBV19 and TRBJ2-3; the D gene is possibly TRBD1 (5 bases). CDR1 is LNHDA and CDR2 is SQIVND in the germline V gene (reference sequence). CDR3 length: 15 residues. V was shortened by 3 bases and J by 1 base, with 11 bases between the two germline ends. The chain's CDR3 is CASSIRTRGTDTQYF. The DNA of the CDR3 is TGTGCCAGTAGTATCCGGACAAGGGGCACAGATACGCAGTATTTT.

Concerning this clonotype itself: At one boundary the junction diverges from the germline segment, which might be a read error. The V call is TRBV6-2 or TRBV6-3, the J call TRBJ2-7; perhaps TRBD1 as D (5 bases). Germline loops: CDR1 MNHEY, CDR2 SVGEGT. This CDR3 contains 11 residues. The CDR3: CASSYEKGLDF. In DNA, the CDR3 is TGTGCCAGCAGTTACGAGAAGGGGCTAGACTTC.

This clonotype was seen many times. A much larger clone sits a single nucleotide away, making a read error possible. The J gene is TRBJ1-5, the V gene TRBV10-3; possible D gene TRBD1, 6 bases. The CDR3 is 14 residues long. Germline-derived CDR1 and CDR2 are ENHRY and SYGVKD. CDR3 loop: CANSTGRVEQPQHF. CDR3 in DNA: TGTGCCAACAGTACAGGGAGAGTTGAACAGCCCCAGCATTTT.

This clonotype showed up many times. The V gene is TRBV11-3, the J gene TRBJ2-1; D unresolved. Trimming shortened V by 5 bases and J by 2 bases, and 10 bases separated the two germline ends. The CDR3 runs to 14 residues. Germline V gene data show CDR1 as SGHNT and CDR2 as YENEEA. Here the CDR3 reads CASSPRNTYNEQFF. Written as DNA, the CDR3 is TGTGCCAGCAGCCCCCGGAACACCTACAATGAGCAGTTCTTC.

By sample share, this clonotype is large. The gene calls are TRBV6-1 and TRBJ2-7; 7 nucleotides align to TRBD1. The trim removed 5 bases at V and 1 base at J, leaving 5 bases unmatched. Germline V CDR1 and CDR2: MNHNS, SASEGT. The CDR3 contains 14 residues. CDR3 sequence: CASSRTGGSYEQYF. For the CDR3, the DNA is TGTGCCAGCAGTAGGACAGGAGGATCCTACGAGCAGTACTTC.

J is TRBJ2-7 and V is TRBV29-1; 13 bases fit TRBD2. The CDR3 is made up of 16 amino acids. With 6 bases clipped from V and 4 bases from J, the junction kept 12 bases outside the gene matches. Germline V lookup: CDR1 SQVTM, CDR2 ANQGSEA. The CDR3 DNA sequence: TGCAGCGTATGGACTAGCGGGAGAAGGAGTCGGTACGAGCAGTACTTC. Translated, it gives CSVWTSGRRSRYEQYF.

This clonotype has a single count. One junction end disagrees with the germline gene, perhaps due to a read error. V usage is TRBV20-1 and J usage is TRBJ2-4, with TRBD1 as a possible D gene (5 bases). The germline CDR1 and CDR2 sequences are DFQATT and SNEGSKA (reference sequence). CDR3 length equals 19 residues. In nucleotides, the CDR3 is TGCAGTGCTAGAGACACCGGCAGGGCTATTCGGAACGTCAAAAACATTCATTACTTC. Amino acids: CSARDTGRAIRNVKNIHYF.

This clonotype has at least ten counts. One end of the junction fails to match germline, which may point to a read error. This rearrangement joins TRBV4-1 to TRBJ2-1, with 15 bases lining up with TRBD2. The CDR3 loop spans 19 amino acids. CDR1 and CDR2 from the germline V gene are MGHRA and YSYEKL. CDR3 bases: TGTGCCAGCAGCCATGCCTTTAAGGGGACTAGCGGGAGGTACAATGAGCAGTTCTTC. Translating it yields CASSHAFKGTSGRYNEQFF.

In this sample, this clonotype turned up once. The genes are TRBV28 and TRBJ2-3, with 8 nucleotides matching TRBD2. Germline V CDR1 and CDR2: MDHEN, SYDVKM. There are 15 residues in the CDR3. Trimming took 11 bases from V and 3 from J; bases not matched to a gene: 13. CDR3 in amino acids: CAGTLPSGLTDTQYF. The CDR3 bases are TGTGCCGGCACTTTACCTAGCGGGTTAACAGATACGCAGTATTTT.